A selection of T cell receptor beta chains follows, all from one sample in a study of OX40 agonist ivuxolimab in advanced cancers. The table came from immunoSEQ multiplex PCR; TCRdb's copy has only in-frame clones and leaves some out. The table lists tens of thousands of clones, roughly nine tenths of them singletons, with 15% to 20% in the top ten. This specimen was CD4+ or CD8+ T cells sorted from blood, taken in a trial of the OX40 agonist ivuxolimab. The receptors derive from an adult with an advanced solid tumor such as melanoma, head and neck, liver or kidney cancer. Both conserved end residues are part of each CDR3. Each record gives: V gene, clone size, J gene, D gene, CDR3 protein, CDR3 DNA. A D gene is named only where the DNA matches it firmly. Expanded clones get a size class; other rows say once, few or many, or leave the size out.

v_gene: TRBV4-2
abundance: few
j_gene: TRBJ2-7
d_gene: .
CDR3aa: CASSQDSAGMGYEQYF
CDR3nt: TGTGCCAGCAGCCAAGATTCGGCAGGGATGGGTTACGAGCAGTACTTC

v_gene: TRBV19
abundance: .
j_gene: TRBJ1-2
d_gene: TRBD1
CDR3aa: CASSIGTGVGYTF
CDR3nt: TGTGCCAGTAGTATAGGGACAGGGGTCGGCTACACCTTC

v_gene: TRBV4-1
abundance: .
j_gene: TRBJ2-7
d_gene: .
CDR3aa: CASSQQTPSYEQYF
CDR3nt: TGCGCCAGCAGCCAACAGACACCTTCCTACGAGCAGTACTTC

v_gene: TRBV27
abundance: .
j_gene: TRBJ2-7
d_gene: .
CDR3aa: CASSGRDYEQYF
CDR3nt: TGTGCCAGCAGTGGCAGGGACTACGAGCAGTACTTC

v_gene: TRBV5-1
abundance: .
j_gene: TRBJ1-2
d_gene: .
CDR3aa: CASSLVGDGYTF
CDR3nt: TGCGCCAGCAGCTTGGTCGGGGACGGCTACACCTTC

v_gene: TRBV18
abundance: .
j_gene: TRBJ1-1
d_gene: .
CDR3aa: CASSPADTYTEAFF
CDR3nt: TGTGCCAGCTCACCAGCGGACACTTACACTGAAGCTTTCTTT

v_gene: TRBV28
abundance: .
j_gene: TRBJ2-7
d_gene: .
CDR3aa: CASSSAGGGLEQYF
CDR3nt: TGTGCCAGCTCTTCCGCAGGAGGGGGGCTCGAGCAGTACTTC

v_gene: TRBV6-1
abundance: .
j_gene: TRBJ1-2
d_gene: TRBD1
CDR3aa: CASRDRANYGYTF
CDR3nt: TGTGCCAGCCGGGACAGGGCTAACTATGGCTACACCTTC

v_gene: TRBV5-5
abundance: .
j_gene: TRBJ1-1
d_gene: .
CDR3aa: CASSTGGNTEAFF
CDR3nt: TGTGCCAGCAGCACCGGGGGGAACACTGAAGCTTTCTTT

v_gene: TRBV5-6
abundance: .
j_gene: TRBJ1-1
d_gene: TRBD1
CDR3aa: CASSLGQGNEAFF
CDR3nt: TGTGCCAGCAGCTTGGGACAGGGAAATGAAGCTTTCTTT

v_gene: TRBV27
abundance: .
j_gene: TRBJ1-5
d_gene: .
CDR3aa: CASTLTGSSGQPQHF
CDR3nt: TGTGCCAGCACTCTGACAGGCTCTTCGGGGCAGCCCCAGCATTTT